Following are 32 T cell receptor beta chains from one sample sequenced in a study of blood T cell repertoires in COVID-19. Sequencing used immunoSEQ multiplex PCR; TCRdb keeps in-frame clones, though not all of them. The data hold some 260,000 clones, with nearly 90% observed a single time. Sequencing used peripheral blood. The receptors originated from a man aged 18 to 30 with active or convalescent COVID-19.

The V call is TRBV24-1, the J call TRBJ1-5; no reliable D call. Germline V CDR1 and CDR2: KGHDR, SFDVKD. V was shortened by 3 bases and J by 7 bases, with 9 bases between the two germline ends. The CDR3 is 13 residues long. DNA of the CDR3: TGTGCCACCAGTGATCGAGGAGGGCAGCCCCAGCATTTT. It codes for CATSDRGGQPQHF.

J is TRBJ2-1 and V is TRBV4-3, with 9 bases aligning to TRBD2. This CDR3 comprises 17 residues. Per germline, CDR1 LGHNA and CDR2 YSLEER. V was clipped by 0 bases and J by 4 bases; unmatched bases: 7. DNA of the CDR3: TGCGCCAGCAGCCAAGAAGGCGCGGGAGGGTTTTACAATGAGCAGTTCTTC. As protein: CASSQEGAGGFYNEQFF.

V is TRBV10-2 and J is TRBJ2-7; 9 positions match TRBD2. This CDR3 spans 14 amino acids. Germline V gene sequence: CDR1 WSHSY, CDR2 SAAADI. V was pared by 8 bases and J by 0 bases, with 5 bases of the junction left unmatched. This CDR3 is CASRRTSDSYEQYF. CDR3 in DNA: TGCGCCAGCCGTAGGACTAGCGACTCCTACGAGCAGTACTTC.

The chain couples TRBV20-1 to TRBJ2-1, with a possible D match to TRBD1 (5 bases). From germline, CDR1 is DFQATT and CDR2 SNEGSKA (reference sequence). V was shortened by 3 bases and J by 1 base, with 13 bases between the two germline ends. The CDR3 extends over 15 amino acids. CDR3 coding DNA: TGCAGTGCTAGTGGGGCCGTAAGGTCCTACAATGAGCAGTTCTTC. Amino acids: CSASGAVRSYNEQFF.

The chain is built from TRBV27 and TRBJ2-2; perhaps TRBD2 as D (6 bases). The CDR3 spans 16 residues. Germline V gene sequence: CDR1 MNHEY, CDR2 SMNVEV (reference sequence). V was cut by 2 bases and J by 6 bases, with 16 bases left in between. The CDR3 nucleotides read TGTGCCAGCAGTTTAACCACGGGGGTTATAGCCGGGGAGCTGTTTTTT. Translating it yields CASSLTTGVIAGELFF.

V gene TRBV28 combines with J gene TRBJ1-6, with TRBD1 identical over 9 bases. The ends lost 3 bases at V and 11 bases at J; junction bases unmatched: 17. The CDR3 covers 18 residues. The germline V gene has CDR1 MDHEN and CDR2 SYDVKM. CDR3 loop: CASSLEGGQGLEWTPLHF. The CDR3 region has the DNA TGTGCCAGCAGTTTGGAGGGGGGACAGGGACTAGAGTGGACACCCCTCCACTTT. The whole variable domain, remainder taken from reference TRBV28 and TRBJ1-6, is DVKVTQSSRYLVKRTGEKVFLECVQDMDHENMFWYRQDPGLGLRLIYFSYDVKMKEKGDIPEGYSVSREKKERFSLILESASTNQTSMYLCASSLEGGQGLEWTPLHFGNGTRLTVT.

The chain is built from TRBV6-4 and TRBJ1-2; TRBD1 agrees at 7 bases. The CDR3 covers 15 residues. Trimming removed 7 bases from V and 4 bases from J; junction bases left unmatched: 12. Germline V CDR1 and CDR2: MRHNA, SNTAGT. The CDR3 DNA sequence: TGTGCCAGCATTACTCCAGGGGGGTTAAGCTATGGCTACACCTTC. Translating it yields CASITPGGLSYGYTF.

This CDR3 is CASSVGNSGGYQETQYF. The DNA for the CDR3 is TGTGCCAGCAGTGTGGGGAATAGCGGGGGGTACCAAGAGACCCAGTACTTC. The V gene is TRBV2, the J gene TRBJ2-5, with 10 bases lining up with TRBD2. The length of the CDR3 is 17 residues. Trimming took 4 bases from V and 0 from J; bases not matched to a gene: 8. The germline V gene has CDR1 SNHLY and CDR2 FYNNEI.

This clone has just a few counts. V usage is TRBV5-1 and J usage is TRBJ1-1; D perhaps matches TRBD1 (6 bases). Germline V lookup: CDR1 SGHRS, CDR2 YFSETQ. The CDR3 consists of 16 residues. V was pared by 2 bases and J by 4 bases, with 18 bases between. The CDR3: CASSFGVGARGTEAFF. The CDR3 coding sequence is TGCGCCAGCAGCTTCGGTGTGGGGGCTCGAGGCACTGAAGCTTTCTTT.

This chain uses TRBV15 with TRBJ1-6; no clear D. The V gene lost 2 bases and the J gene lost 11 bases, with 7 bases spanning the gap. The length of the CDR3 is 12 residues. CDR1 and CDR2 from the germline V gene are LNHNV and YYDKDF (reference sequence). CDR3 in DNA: TGTGCCACCAGCAGACCTACGGCACCCCTCCACTTT. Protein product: CATSRPTAPLHF.

The CDR3, as DNA: TGCGCCAGCAGCCGGGCACGGGGGGGCTACAATGAGCAGTTCTTC. Translation gives CASSRARGGYNEQFF. The chain combines TRBV5-1 with TRBJ2-1; 8 positions match TRBD2. With V trimmed by 4 bases and J by 3 bases, 6 bases remained unmatched. The germline V gene has CDR1 SGHRS and CDR2 YFSETQ. The CDR3 is 15 residues long.

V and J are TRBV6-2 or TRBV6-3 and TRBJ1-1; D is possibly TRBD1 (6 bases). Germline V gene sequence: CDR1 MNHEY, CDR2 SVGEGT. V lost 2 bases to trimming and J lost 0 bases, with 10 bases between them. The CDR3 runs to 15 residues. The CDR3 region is CASSYNRVLNTEAFF. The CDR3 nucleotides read TGTGCCAGCAGTTACAACAGGGTCCTGAACACTGAAGCTTTCTTT.

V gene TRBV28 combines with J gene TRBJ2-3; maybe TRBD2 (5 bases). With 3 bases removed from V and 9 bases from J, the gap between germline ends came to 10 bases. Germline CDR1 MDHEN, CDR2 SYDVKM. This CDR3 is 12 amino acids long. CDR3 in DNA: TGTGCCAGCAGTTTGCCAAGCGGAACGCAGTATTTT. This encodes CASSLPSGTQYF.

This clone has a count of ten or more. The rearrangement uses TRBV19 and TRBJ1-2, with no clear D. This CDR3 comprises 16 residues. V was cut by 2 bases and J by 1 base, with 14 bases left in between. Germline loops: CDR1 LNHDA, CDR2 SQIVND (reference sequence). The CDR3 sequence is CASSISRSTFNYGYTF. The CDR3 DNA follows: TGTGCCAGTAGTATATCCCGGAGTACGTTTAACTATGGCTACACCTTC.

Here the CDR3 reads CASSLRGRGTEAFF. Written as DNA, the CDR3 is TGTGCCAGCAGCTTAAGGGGGCGAGGCACTGAAGCTTTCTTT. This chain connects TRBV11-2 to TRBJ1-1; 7 nucleotides align to TRBD1. Germline loops: CDR1 SGHAT, CDR2 FQNNGV. J lost 4 bases, V lost 2 bases, and 4 bases had no gene match. The CDR3 runs to 14 residues.

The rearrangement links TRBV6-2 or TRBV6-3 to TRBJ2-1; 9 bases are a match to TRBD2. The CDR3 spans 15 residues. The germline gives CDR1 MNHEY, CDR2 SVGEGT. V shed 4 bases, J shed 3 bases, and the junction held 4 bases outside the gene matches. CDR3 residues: CASSSSGTGYNEQFF. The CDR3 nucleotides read TGTGCCAGCAGTTCTAGCGGGACCGGCTACAATGAGCAGTTCTTC.

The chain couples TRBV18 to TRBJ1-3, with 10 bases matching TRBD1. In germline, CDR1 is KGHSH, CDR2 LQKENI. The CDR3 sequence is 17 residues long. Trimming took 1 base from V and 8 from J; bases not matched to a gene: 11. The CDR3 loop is CASSPLRQGAFGDTIYF. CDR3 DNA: TGTGCCAGCTCACCACTTCGACAGGGGGCTTTCGGGGACACCATATATTTT.

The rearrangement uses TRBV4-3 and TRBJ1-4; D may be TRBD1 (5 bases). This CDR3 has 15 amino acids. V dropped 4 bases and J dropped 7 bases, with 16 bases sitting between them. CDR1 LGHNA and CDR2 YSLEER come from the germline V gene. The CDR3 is CASSPLGGKSEKLFF. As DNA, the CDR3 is TGCGCCAGCAGCCCCCTGGGGGGGAAGAGTGAAAAACTGTTTTTT.

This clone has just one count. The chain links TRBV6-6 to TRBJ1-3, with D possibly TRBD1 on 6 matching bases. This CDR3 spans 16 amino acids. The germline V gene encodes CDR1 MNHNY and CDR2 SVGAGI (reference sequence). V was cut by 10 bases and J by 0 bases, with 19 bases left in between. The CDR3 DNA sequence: TGTGCCATCTCCCTGGACAGTCTCCTCTCTGGAAACACCATATATTTT. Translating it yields CAISLDSLLSGNTIYF.

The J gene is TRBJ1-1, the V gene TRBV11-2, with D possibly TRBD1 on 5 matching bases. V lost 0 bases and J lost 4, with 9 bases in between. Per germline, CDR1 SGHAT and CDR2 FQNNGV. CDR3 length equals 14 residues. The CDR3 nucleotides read TGTGCCAGCAGCTTAGATTTTAGGGGCACTGAAGCTTTCTTT. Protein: CASSLDFRGTEAFF.

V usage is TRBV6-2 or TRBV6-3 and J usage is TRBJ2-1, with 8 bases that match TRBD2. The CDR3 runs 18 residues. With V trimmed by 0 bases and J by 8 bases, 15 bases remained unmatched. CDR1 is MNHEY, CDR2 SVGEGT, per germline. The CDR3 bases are TGTGCCAGCAGTTACTCAATTACCGGGACTAGTAAGGTAGATGAGCAGTTCTTC. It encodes CASSYSITGTSKVDEQFF.

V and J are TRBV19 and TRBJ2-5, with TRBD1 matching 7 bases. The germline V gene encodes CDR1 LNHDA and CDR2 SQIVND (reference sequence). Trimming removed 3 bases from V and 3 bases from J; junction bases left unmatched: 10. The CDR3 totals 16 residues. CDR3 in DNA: TGTGCCAGTAGTATGGGTAGGGGGCTGGGGGAAGAGACCCAGTACTTC. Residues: CASSMGRGLGEETQYF.

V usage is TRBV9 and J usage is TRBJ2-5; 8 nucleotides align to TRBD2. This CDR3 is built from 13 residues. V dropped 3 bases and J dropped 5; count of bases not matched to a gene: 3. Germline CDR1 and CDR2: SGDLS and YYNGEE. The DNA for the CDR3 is TGTGCCAGCAGCGCAGCGGGGGCGGAGACCCAGTACTTC. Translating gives CASSAAGAETQYF.

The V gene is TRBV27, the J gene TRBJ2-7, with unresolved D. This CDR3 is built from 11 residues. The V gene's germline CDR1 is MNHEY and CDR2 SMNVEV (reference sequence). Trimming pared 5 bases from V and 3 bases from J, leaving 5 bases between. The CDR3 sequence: CASSLFYEQYF. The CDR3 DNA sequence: TGTGCCAGCAGTCTCTTCTACGAGCAGTACTTC.

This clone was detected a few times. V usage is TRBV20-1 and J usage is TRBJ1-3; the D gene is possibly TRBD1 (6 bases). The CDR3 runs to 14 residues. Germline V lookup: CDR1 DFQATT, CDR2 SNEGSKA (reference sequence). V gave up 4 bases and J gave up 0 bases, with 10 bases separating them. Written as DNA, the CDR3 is TGCAGTGCTAATGACAGGCGCTCTGGAAACACCATATATTTT. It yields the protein CSANDRRSGNTIYF.

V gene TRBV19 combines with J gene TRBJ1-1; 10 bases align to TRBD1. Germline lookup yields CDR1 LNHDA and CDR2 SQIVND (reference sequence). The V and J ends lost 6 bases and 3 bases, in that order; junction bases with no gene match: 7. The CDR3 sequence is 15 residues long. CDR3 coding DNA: TGTGCCAGTAGATCCGGGGGACAGGGGCACACTGAAGCTTTCTTT. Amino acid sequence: CASRSGGQGHTEAFF.

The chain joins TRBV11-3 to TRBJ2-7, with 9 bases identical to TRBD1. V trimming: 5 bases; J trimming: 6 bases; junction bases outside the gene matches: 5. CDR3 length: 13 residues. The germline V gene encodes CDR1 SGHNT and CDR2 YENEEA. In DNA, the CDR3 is TGTGCCAGCAGCCGGGACAGGGTAAGCGAGCAGTACTTC. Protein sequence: CASSRDRVSEQYF.

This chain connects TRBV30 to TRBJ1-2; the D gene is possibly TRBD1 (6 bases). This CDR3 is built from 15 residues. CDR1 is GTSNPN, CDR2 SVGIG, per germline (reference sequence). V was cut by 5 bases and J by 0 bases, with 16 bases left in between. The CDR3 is CAWALTGFANYGYTF. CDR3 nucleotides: TGTGCCTGGGCCCTTACAGGGTTCGCTAACTATGGCTACACCTTC. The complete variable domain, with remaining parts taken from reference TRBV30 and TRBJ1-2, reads SQTIHQWPATLVQPVGSPLSLECTVEGTSNPNLYWYRQAAGRGLQLLFYSVGIGQISSEVPQNLSASRPQDRQFILSSKKLLLSDSGFYLCAWALTGFANYGYTFGSGTRLTVV.

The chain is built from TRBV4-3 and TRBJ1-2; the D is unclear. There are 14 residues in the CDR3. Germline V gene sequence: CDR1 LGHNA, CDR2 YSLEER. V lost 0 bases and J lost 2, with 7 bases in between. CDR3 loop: CASSQDIQNYGYTF. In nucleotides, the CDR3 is TGCGCCAGCAGCCAAGATATACAGAACTATGGCTACACCTTC.

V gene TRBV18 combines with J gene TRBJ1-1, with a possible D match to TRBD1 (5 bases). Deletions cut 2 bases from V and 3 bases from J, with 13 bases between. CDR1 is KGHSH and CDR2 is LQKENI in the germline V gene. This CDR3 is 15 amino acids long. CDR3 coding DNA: TGTGCCAGCTCACCAAAGGGATTGGGGCACACTGAAGCTTTCTTT. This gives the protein CASSPKGLGHTEAFF.

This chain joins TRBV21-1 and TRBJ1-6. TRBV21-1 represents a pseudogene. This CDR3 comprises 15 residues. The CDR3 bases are TGTGCCAGCAGAGTTCCAGAGGAATATAATTCACCCCTCCACTTT. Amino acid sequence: CASRVPEEYNSPLHF.

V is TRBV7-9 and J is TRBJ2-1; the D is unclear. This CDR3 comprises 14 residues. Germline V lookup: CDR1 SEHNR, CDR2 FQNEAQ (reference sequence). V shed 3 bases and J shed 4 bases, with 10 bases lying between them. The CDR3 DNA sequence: TGTGCCAGCAGCTTTTTGTTCGGGTACAATGAGCAGTTCTTC. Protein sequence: CASSFLFGYNEQFF.